The clone carrying this TCR beta chain was counted at least ten times. These data are taken from a study of T cells in Graves' hyperthyroidism and ophthalmopathy. Amplified regions were TCR beta CDR3 sequences from RNA transcripts. Initially, a first-round RT-PCR of the TCR CDR3 employed the HTBI primer set. MiXCR, applied by TCRdb to the multiplex PCR reads, yields one record per CDR3 protein. The sample has a few hundred thousand distinct CDR3 sequences, roughly 15% seen once; the top ten hold around 3.5%. This clonotype originated in a middle-aged woman with Graves' ophthalmopathy. Material: blood.

The DNA for the CDR3 is TGTGCCAGCAGATACCAGGGGGCGAACACTGAAGCTTTCTTT. Amino acid sequence: CASRYQGANTEAFF. J is TRBJ1-1 and V is TRBV2, with 8 bases lining up with TRBD1. From germline, CDR1 is SNHLY and CDR2 FYNNEI. After removal of 6 bases from V and 1 base from J, the junction contained 4 bases not matched to a gene. The length of the CDR3 is 14 residues.